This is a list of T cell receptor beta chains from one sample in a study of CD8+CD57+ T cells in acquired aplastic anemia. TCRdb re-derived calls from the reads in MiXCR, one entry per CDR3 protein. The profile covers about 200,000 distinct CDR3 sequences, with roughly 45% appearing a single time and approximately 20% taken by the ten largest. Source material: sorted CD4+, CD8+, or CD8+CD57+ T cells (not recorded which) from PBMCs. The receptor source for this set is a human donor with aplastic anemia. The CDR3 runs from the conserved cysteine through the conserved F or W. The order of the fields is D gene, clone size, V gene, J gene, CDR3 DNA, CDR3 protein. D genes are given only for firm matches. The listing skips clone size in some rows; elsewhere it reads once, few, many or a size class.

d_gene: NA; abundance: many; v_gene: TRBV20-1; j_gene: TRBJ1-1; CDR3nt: TGCAGTGCTAGAGTTAACTGGAACACTGAAGCTTTCTTT; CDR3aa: CSARVNWNTEAFF
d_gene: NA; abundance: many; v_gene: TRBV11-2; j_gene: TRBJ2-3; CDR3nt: TGTGCCAGCAGCTTAAACTTTCCAGATACGCAGTATTTT; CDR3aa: CASSLNFPDTQYF
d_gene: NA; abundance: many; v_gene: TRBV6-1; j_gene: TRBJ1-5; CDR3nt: TGTGCCAGCAGTGAATATGGTCAGCCCCAGCATTTT; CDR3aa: CASSEYGQPQHF
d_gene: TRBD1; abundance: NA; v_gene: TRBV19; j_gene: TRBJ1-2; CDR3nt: TGTGCCAGTAGTCAACAGGGGGCGCGAGACTATGGCTACACCTTC; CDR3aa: CASSQQGARDYGYTF
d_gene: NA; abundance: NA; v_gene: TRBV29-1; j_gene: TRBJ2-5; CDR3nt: TGCAGCGTTCGGGCCAGAGGGGAGACCCAGTACTTC; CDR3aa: CSVRARGETQYF
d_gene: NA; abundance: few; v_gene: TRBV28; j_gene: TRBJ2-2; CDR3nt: TGTGCCAGCACCCTTAGGAGGCTAGCTAGAACCGGGGAGCTGTTTTTT; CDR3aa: CASTLRRLARTGELFF
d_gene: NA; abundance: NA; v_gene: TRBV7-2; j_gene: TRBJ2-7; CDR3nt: TGTGCCAGCAGCCCACAAGGTTCCCCTGTCAACGAGCAGTACTTC; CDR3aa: CASSPQGSPVNEQYF
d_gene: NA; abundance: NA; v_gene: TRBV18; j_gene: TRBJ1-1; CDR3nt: TGTGCCAGCTCCCAGGGAGAGGGCAGGAACACTGAAGCTTTCTTT; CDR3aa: CASSQGEGRNTEAFF
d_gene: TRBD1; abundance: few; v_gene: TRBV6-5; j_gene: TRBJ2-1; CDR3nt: TGTGCCAGCAGCCGTACAGGGGGGTCCTACAATGAGCAGTTCTTC; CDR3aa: CASSRTGGSYNEQFF
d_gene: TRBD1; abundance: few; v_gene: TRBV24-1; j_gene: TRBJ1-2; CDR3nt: TGTGCCACCAGTGATCCCGCGGGACAGGTGAGGACTAACTATGGCTACACCTTC; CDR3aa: CATSDPAGQVRTNYGYTF
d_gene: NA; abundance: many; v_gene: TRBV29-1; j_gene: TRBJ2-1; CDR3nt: TGCAGCGTTTCAGGCTCCTACAATGAGCAGTTCTTC; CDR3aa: CSVSGSYNEQFF
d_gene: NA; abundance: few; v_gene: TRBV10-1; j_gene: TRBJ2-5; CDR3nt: TGCGCCAGCAGTGAGTCGAACAGCAAGGAGACCCAGTACTTC; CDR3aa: CASSESNSKETQYF
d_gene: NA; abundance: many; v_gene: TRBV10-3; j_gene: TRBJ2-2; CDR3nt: TGTGCCATCAGTCCGGACAGAAACACCGGGGAGCTGTTTTTT; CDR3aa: CAISPDRNTGELFF
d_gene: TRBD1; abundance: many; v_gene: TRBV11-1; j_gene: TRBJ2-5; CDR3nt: TGTGCCAGCAGCGAAGACAGGGGGCGAGAGACCCAGTACTTC; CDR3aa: CASSEDRGRETQYF
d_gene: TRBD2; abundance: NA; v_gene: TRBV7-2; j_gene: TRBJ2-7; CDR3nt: TGTGCCAGCAGCTCAGGACTAGCGGGAGAGCAGTACTTC; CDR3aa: CASSSGLAGEQYF
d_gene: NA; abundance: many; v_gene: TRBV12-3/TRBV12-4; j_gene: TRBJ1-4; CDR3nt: TGTGCCAGCAGTTTAAATTCCGCAGGCGGTAATGAAAAACTGTTTTTT; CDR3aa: CASSLNSAGGNEKLFF
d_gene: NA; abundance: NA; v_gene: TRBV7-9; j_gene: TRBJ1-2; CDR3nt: TGTGCCAGCAGCTCCAGGACCCTCATCACCTTC; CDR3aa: CASSSRTLITF
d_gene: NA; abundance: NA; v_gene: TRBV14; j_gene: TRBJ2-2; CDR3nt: TGTGCCAGCAGCGGATTCCGGGAGCTGTTTTTT; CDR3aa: CASSGFRELFF
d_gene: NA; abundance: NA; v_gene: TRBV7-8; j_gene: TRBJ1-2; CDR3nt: TGTGCCAGCAGCTCGCCAAGTTCAGGCTACACCTTC; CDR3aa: CASSSPSSGYTF
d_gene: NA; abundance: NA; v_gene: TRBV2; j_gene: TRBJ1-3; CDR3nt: TGTGCCAGCAGTGACGGAGGGTCTGGAAACACCATATATTTT; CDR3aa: CASSDGGSGNTIYF
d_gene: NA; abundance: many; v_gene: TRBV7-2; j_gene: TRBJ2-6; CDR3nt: TGTGCCAGCAGACGTGGGGGACCGCACTCTGGGGCCAACGTCCTGACTTTC; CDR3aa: CASRRGGPHSGANVLTF
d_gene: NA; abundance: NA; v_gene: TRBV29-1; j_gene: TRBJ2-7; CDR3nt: TGCAGCGTTGAACGTCAGGGCGGTGCCGAGCAGTACTTC; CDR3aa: CSVERQGGAEQYF
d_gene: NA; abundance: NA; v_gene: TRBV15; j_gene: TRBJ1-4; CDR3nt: TGTGCCACCAGCAGGGAGGGGTTCGGGGATGAAAAACTGTTTTTT; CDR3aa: CATSREGFGDEKLFF
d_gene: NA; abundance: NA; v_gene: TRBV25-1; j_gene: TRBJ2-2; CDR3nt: TGTGCCAGCAGTGCCGGGTCGGGTAACACCGGGGAGCTGTTTTTT; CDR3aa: CASSAGSGNTGELFF
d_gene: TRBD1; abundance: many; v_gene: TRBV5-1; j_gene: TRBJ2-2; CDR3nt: TGCGCCAGCAGCCTAGGGACAGGATATAACACCGGGGAGCTGTTTTTT; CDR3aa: CASSLGTGYNTGELFF
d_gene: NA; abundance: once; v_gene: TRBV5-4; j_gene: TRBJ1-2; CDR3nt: TGCGCCAGCAGCCAAGTTCTAGGAGGCCGGGGCTACACCTTC; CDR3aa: CASSQVLGGRGYTF
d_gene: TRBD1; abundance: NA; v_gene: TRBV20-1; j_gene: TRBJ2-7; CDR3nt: TGCAGTGCTAGAAACCCGGGACAGGTTGATGGCGAGCAGTACTTC; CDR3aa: CSARNPGQVDGEQYF
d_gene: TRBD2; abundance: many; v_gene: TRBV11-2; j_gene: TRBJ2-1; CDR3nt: TGTGCCAGCAGCCGAAGGACTAGCGGTTACAATGAGCAGTTCTTC; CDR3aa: CASSRRTSGYNEQFF
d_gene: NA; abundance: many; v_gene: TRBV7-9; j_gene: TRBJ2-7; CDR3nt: TGTGCCAGCAGTACAGGGATCCCCTACGAGCAGTACTTC; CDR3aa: CASSTGIPYEQYF
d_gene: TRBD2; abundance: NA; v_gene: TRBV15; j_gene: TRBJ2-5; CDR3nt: TGTGCCACCAGCAGAGATCAGGGACTAGCGGGGGGTTTTGGTGTCCAGTACTTC; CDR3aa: CATSRDQGLAGGFGVQYF
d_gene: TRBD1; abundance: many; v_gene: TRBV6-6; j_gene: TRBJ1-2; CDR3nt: TGTGCCAGCAGTTACGGGACAGTCTACGCCTCTGGCTACACCTTC; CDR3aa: CASSYGTVYASGYTF
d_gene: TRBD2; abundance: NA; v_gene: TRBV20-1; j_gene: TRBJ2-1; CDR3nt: TGCAGTGCTAGAGTTAGCGGGATCAATGAGCAGTTCTTC; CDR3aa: CSARVSGINEQFF
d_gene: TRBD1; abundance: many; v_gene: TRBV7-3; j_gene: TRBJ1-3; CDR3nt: TGTGCCAGCAGCGACACAGGGGGGCCGTCCTCTGGAAACACCATATATTTT; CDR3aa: CASSDTGGPSSGNTIYF
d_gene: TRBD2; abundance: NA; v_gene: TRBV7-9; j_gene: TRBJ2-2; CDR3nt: TGTGCCAGCAGCCCTTCGAGCGGGGGAAGCACCGGGGAGCTGTTTTTT; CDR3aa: CASSPSSGGSTGELFF
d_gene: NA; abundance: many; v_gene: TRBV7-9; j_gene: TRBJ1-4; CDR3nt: TGTGCCAGCAGCTTAGGGGGCTCAAGGGGGAATGAAAAACTGTTTTTT; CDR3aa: CASSLGGSRGNEKLFF
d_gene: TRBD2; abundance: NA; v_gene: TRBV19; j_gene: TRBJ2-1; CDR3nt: TGTGCCAGTAGGGGGGCTAGCGGGGCCAATGAGCAGTTCTTC; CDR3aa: CASRGASGANEQFF
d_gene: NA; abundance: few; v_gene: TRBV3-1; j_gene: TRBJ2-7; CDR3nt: TGTGCCAGCAGCCACCTACCTCTAGGTAATTCTCTCTACGAGCAGTACTTC; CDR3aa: CASSHLPLGNSLYEQYF
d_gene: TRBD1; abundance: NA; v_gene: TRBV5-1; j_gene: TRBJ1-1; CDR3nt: TGCGCCAGCAGCCAGTACGGGACAGGGGGGTACGGCACTGAAGCTTTCTTT; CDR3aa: CASSQYGTGGYGTEAFF
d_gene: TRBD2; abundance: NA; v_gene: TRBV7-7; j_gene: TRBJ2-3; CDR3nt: TGTGCCAGCAGCTGGGAGGGACGGACAAGCACAGATACGCAGTATTTT; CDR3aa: CASSWEGRTSTDTQYF
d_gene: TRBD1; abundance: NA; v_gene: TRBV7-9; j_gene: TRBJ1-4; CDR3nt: TGTGCCAGCAGCTGGAGTACAGGGGTAGGGGAAAAACTGTTTTTT; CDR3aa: CASSWSTGVGEKLFF
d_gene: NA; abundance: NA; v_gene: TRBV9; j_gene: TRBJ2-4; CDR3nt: TGTGCCAGCAGCGTAGTAGAGGGCCATTCGGGTGTTCAGTACTTC; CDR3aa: CASSVVEGHSGVQYF
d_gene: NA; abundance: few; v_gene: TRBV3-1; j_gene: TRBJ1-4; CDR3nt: TGTGCCAGCAGCCAAGATTTGGTAGGTGGGGAAAAACTGTTTTTT; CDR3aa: CASSQDLVGGEKLFF
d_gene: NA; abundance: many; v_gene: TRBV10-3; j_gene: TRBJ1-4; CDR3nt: TGTGCCATCAAGACAGAACAAAATGAAAAACTGTTTTTT; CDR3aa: CAIKTEQNEKLFF
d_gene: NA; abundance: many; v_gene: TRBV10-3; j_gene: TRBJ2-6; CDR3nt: TGTGCCATCAGTGACGGAATTTCTGGGGCCAACGTCCTGACTTTC; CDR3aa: CAISDGISGANVLTF